The rows below give T cell receptor beta chains drawn from one sample of a study of blood T cell repertoires in COVID-19. Profiling relied on immunoSEQ multiplex PCR, and the TCRdb table lists in-frame clones only, not all of them. The sample yields 150,000 to 200,000 clones, around 85% seen once. The sample was peripheral blood. The receptors were sampled from a woman aged 55 to 70 with COVID-19, enrolled during active disease. The CDR3 runs from the conserved cysteine through the conserved F or W. Fields, in order: J gene, D gene, V gene, clone size, CDR3 DNA, CDR3 protein. The D gene is left open where the match is weak. Clone size is given for some rows only: seen once, a few or many times, or a class if the clone is expanded.

j_gene: TRBJ1-4; d_gene: NA; v_gene: TRBV6-6; abundance: NA; CDR3nt: TGTGCCAGCAGTTATACCGGAACTAATGAAAAACTGTTTTTT; CDR3aa: CASSYTGTNEKLFF
j_gene: TRBJ2-7; d_gene: NA; v_gene: TRBV7-2; abundance: NA; CDR3nt: TGTGCCAGCAGCCGCGGTGGTAGCTCCTACGAGCAGTACTTC; CDR3aa: CASSRGGSSYEQYF
j_gene: TRBJ2-7; d_gene: NA; v_gene: TRBV9; abundance: NA; CDR3nt: TGTGCCAGCAGCGACAGCTCCTACGAGCAGTACTTC; CDR3aa: CASSDSSYEQYF
j_gene: TRBJ2-1; d_gene: NA; v_gene: TRBV9; abundance: NA; CDR3nt: TGTGCCAGCAGCCCCCAAATAGAGGGATGGGTGGAGCAGTTCTTC; CDR3aa: CASSPQIEGWVEQFF
j_gene: TRBJ2-7; d_gene: TRBD1; v_gene: TRBV6-5; abundance: NA; CDR3nt: TGTGCCAGCAGGGTGGTCCCGGGACAGGGCTACGAGCAGTACTTC; CDR3aa: CASRVVPGQGYEQYF
j_gene: TRBJ1-2; d_gene: NA; v_gene: TRBV18; abundance: NA; CDR3nt: TGTGCCAGCTCACCGGGGGCGACTAACTATGGCTACACCTTC; CDR3aa: CASSPGATNYGYTF
j_gene: TRBJ2-7; d_gene: NA; v_gene: TRBV6-5; abundance: NA; CDR3nt: TGTGCCAGCAGGACGGACAGCTCCTACGAGCAGTACTTC; CDR3aa: CASRTDSSYEQYF
j_gene: TRBJ1-4; d_gene: NA; v_gene: TRBV10-3; abundance: NA; CDR3nt: TGTGCCATCAGTGTTCGAGGGGGTGCGGAAAAACTGTTTTTT; CDR3aa: CAISVRGGAEKLFF
j_gene: TRBJ1-5; d_gene: NA; v_gene: TRBV19; abundance: NA; CDR3nt: TGTGCCAGTAGGCCATCGGGGGGAACTCAGCCCCAGCATTTT; CDR3aa: CASRPSGGTQPQHF
j_gene: TRBJ2-7; d_gene: TRBD2; v_gene: TRBV19; abundance: NA; CDR3nt: TGTGCCAGTAGTACCGCTAGCGGGACTTCCTACGAGCAGTACTTC; CDR3aa: CASSTASGTSYEQYF
j_gene: TRBJ2-5; d_gene: NA; v_gene: TRBV6-2/TRBV6-3; abundance: NA; CDR3nt: TGTGCCAGCAGTGTTATCCAGGGATCAGCGGAGACCCAGTACTTC; CDR3aa: CASSVIQGSAETQYF
j_gene: TRBJ2-7; d_gene: NA; v_gene: TRBV7-9; abundance: NA; CDR3nt: TGTGCCAGCAGCTTAGCGGTTCGGCAGGGGGGCGAGCAGTACTTC; CDR3aa: CASSLAVRQGGEQYF
j_gene: TRBJ2-7; d_gene: NA; v_gene: TRBV7-2; abundance: NA; CDR3nt: TGTGCCAGCAGCTTAGGGACCCTAGGAGGCGAGCAGTACTTC; CDR3aa: CASSLGTLGGEQYF
j_gene: TRBJ2-1; d_gene: TRBD2; v_gene: TRBV7-3; abundance: NA; CDR3nt: TGTGCCAGCAGCTTAAGGGGACTAGCGGGAGGAGGAGAAAATGAGCAGTTCTTC; CDR3aa: CASSLRGLAGGGENEQFF
j_gene: TRBJ1-1; d_gene: NA; v_gene: TRBV21-1; abundance: NA; CDR3nt: TGTGCCAGCATCCCCCGGGACAGGGAAATGGACACTGAAGCTTTCTTT; CDR3aa: CASIPRDREMDTEAFF
j_gene: TRBJ1-5; d_gene: NA; v_gene: TRBV23-1; abundance: NA; CDR3nt: TGCGCCATCCCACACATTTCGCATAATAGCAATCAGCCCCAGCATTTT; CDR3aa: CAIPHISHNSNQPQHF
j_gene: TRBJ1-4; d_gene: NA; v_gene: TRBV18; abundance: NA; CDR3nt: TGTGCCAGCTCACCACGTGTACAGGGCGTTAATGAAAAACTGTTTTTT; CDR3aa: CASSPRVQGVNEKLFF
j_gene: TRBJ2-3; d_gene: NA; v_gene: TRBV27; abundance: NA; CDR3nt: TGTGCCAGCAGTTTACGTTGTACAGATACGCAGTATTTT; CDR3aa: CASSLRCTDTQYF
j_gene: TRBJ2-5; d_gene: TRBD1; v_gene: TRBV5-1; abundance: NA; CDR3nt: TGCGCCAGCAGCCACAATACAGGGGCGGGAGAGACCCAGTACTTC; CDR3aa: CASSHNTGAGETQYF
j_gene: TRBJ1-1; d_gene: NA; v_gene: TRBV11-2; abundance: NA; CDR3nt: TGTGCCAGCAGCTTAGATCTAAGGGGTGAAGCTTTCTTT; CDR3aa: CASSLDLRGEAFF
j_gene: TRBJ2-7; d_gene: TRBD1; v_gene: TRBV18; abundance: few; CDR3nt: TGTGCCAGCTTCAGGACAGGGACCCACGAGCAGTACTTC; CDR3aa: CASFRTGTHEQYF
j_gene: TRBJ2-1; d_gene: NA; v_gene: TRBV6-5; abundance: NA; CDR3nt: TGTGCCAGCAGTCTACGGACTCTTTACAATGAGCAGTTCTTC; CDR3aa: CASSLRTLYNEQFF
j_gene: TRBJ1-4; d_gene: TRBD1; v_gene: TRBV5-1; abundance: NA; CDR3nt: TGCGCCAGCAGCCACTCGGGACAGGGTAATGAAAAACTGTTTTTT; CDR3aa: CASSHSGQGNEKLFF
j_gene: TRBJ1-6; d_gene: TRBD1; v_gene: TRBV7-3; abundance: few; CDR3nt: TGTGCCAGCAGCTACCCACAGGGGGATTATTCACCCCTCCACTTT; CDR3aa: CASSYPQGDYSPLHF
j_gene: TRBJ2-1; d_gene: NA; v_gene: TRBV7-3; abundance: once; CDR3nt: TGTGCCAGCAGCTTAGGGAGTACCTACAATGAGCAGTTCTTC; CDR3aa: CASSLGSTYNEQFF
j_gene: TRBJ2-1; d_gene: NA; v_gene: TRBV18; abundance: NA; CDR3nt: TGTGCCAGCTCACCACCGCTGGGCCGGGAGCAGTTCTTC; CDR3aa: CASSPPLGREQFF
j_gene: TRBJ2-1; d_gene: NA; v_gene: TRBV6-4; abundance: NA; CDR3nt: TGTGCCAGCAGTGACGGGCCAGGGACCTACAATGAGCAGTTCTTC; CDR3aa: CASSDGPGTYNEQFF
j_gene: TRBJ2-7; d_gene: NA; v_gene: TRBV27; abundance: NA; CDR3nt: TGTGCCAGCAGTTTGGAACCTCAGGAATGGTACGAGCAGTACTTC; CDR3aa: CASSLEPQEWYEQYF
j_gene: TRBJ2-2; d_gene: TRBD2; v_gene: TRBV19; abundance: NA; CDR3nt: TGTGCCAGTAGTATTAGCGGGAGTGGCACCGGGGAGCTGTTTTTT; CDR3aa: CASSISGSGTGELFF
j_gene: TRBJ1-1; d_gene: NA; v_gene: TRBV25-1; abundance: NA; CDR3nt: TGTGCCAGCAGGGAGGTCGGAGAAGCTTTCTTT; CDR3aa: CASREVGEAFF
j_gene: TRBJ2-5; d_gene: NA; v_gene: TRBV5-1; abundance: NA; CDR3nt: TGCGCCAGCAGCTCTACAGGGAGAGAGACCCAGTACTTC; CDR3aa: CASSSTGRETQYF
j_gene: TRBJ1-1; d_gene: NA; v_gene: TRBV6-4; abundance: once; CDR3nt: TGTGCCAGCAGTGACTCGAGGCAGGGAGGCACTGAAGCTTTCTTT; CDR3aa: CASSDSRQGGTEAFF
j_gene: TRBJ2-3; d_gene: NA; v_gene: TRBV15; abundance: NA; CDR3nt: TGTGCCACCAGCAGCCCCAGGGTCAGGGGTCACACAGATACGCAGTATTTT; CDR3aa: CATSSPRVRGHTDTQYF